These 31 T cell receptor beta chains share one sample of origin, sequenced in a study of blood T cell repertoires in COVID-19. The repertoire was sequenced with immunoSEQ multiplex PCR; TCRdb's copy has only in-frame clones and lacks some. The sample includes some 270,000 clones, approximately 85% of them seen just once. Sample: PBMCs or T cells enriched from blood (not recorded which). The receptor source for this set is a woman between 45 and 65 years old who had been exposed to COVID-19.

In its sample, this clone was seen once. The V call is TRBV7-9, the J call TRBJ2-1; TRBD1 is a possible D gene (6 bases). This CDR3 comprises 16 residues. Germline CDR1 reads SEHNR; CDR2 reads FQNEAQ (reference sequence). V was trimmed by 5 bases and J by 5 bases, leaving 19 bases between them. The CDR3 DNA sequence: TGTGCCAGCAGCGGGTGGGACACACCTTTACACAATGAGCAGTTCTTC. Protein: CASSGWDTPLHNEQFF. Using reference TRBV7-9 and TRBJ2-1 for the parts outside the CDR3, the full variable domain is DTGVSQNPRHKITKRGQNVTFRCDPISEHNRLYWYRQTLGQGPEFLTYFQNEAQLEKSRLLSDRFSAERPKGSFSTLEIQRTEQGDSAMYLCASSGWDTPLHNEQFFGPGTRLTVL.

This clone came up once. The chain carries TRBV27 and TRBJ1-2, with a tentative D call TRBD1 (5 bases). V lost 4 bases to trimming and J lost 4 bases, with 16 bases between them. The CDR3 is 15 amino acids. From germline, CDR1 is MNHEY and CDR2 SMNVEV (reference sequence). The CDR3 sequence: CASSSNRLKGYGYTF. The CDR3 DNA reads as TGTGCCAGCAGTTCCAACAGGCTAAAGGGCTATGGCTACACCTTC.

The rearrangement links TRBV30 to TRBJ1-4, with D tentatively TRBD1 (6 bases). Germline loops: CDR1 GTSNPN, CDR2 SVGIG (reference sequence). The V end was cut by 1 base, the J end by 8 bases, with 14 bases between. CDR3 length: 14 residues. CDR3 bases: TGTGCCTGGAGTGGGGGGCAGGGGAACGAAAAACTGTTTTTT. It specifies CAWSGGQGNEKLFF.

The rearrangement uses TRBV19 and TRBJ2-2; D gene uncertain. V was trimmed by 3 bases and J by 1 base, leaving 9 bases between them. The germline V gene has CDR1 LNHDA and CDR2 SQIVND (reference sequence). The CDR3 is 15 amino acids. The CDR3 nucleotides read TGTGCCAGTAGTATTAACGGTCAGAACACCGGGGAGCTGTTTTTT. Amino acids: CASSINGQNTGELFF.

The V and J genes are TRBV6-2 or TRBV6-3 and TRBJ2-7, with a tentative D call TRBD2 (6 bases). The length of the CDR3 is 15 residues. Germline loops: CDR1 MNHEY, CDR2 SVGEGT. V was shortened by 0 bases and J by 6 bases, with 15 bases between the two germline ends. The CDR3 bases are TGTGCCAGCAGTTACTCTACTAGCCAGTTCGGCGAGCAGTACTTC. Protein: CASSYSTSQFGEQYF.

The CDR3 loop reads CASSQWTGGNTEAFF. The CDR3, as DNA: TGCGCCAGCAGCCAGTGGACAGGAGGGAACACTGAAGCTTTCTTT. The chain combines TRBV4-1 with TRBJ1-1, with 7 bases aligning to TRBD1. Trimming took 3 bases from V and 1 from J; bases not matched to a gene: 5. From germline, CDR1 is MGHRA and CDR2 YSYEKL. The CDR3 has 15 residues.

The chain recombines TRBV19 with TRBJ1-5; tentative D call: TRBD1 (5 bases). V was clipped by 1 base and J by 2 bases, with 12 bases between them. Germline CDR1 is LNHDA and CDR2 is SQIVND (reference sequence). The CDR3 length is 16 residues. CDR3 coding DNA: TGTGCCAGTAGTATAGTTCGGCAGGGCGGCAATCAGCCCCAGCATTTT. It yields the protein CASSIVRQGGNQPQHF.

The V call is TRBV12-5, the J call TRBJ1-1; D gene ambiguous. V was trimmed by 4 bases and J by 11 bases, leaving 14 bases between them. The germline V gene has CDR1 LGHNT and CDR2 FRNRAP. This CDR3 is 12 amino acids long. CDR3: CASGSGGQTAFF. The DNA for the CDR3 is TGTGCTAGTGGTTCTGGAGGCCAGACTGCTTTCTTT.

The genes are TRBV12-3 or TRBV12-4 and TRBJ1-3; weak D call: TRBD1 (5 bases). Trimming took 6 bases from V and 0 from J, leaving 6 bases between them. This CDR3 region has 13 residues. The CDR3 nucleotides are TGTGCCAGCAGCCAGGGCTCTGGAAACACCATATATTTT. It is translated as CASSQGSGNTIYF.

This rearrangement joins TRBV3-1 (or the pseudogene TRBV3-2) to TRBJ1-4; no definite D call. The CDR3 extends over 14 amino acids. Germline V gene lookup returns CDR1 LGHDT and CDR2 YNNKEL (reference sequence). V lost 5 bases and J lost 10, with 17 bases in between. In DNA form, the CDR3 reads TGTGCCAGCAGCGGATCTCAGGCTTTTGGAAAACTGTTTTTT. Amino acid sequence: CASSGSQAFGKLFF.

V is TRBV3-1 (or the pseudogene TRBV3-2) and J is TRBJ1-2; no firm D call. Trimming stripped 1 base from V and 4 bases from J, with 13 bases between. Germline loops: CDR1 LGHDT, CDR2 YNNKEL (reference sequence). The CDR3 is 15 residues long. DNA for the CDR3: TGTGCCAGCAGCCAAGGGCGGAGTCTGTTCTATGGCTACACCTTC. This translates into CASSQGRSLFYGYTF.

The chain carries TRBV21-1 and TRBJ2-1; the D call of TRBD2 is as the table states it, not checked on the DNA. TRBV21-1 is a documented pseudogene. There are 15 residues in the CDR3. The CDR3 region is CASSNYREANNEQFF. The CDR3, as DNA: TGTGCCAGCAGCAATTATCGGGAGGCGAACAATGAGCAGTTCTTC.

The chain joins TRBV9 to TRBJ2-7; 13 positions agree with TRBD2. The CDR3 sequence is 16 residues long. Germline lookup yields CDR1 SGDLS and CDR2 YYNGEE. V trimming: 3 bases; J trimming: 2 bases; junction bases outside the gene matches: 5. Written as DNA, the CDR3 is TGTGCCAGCAGCGGCGGGACTAGCGGGAATACCTACGAGCAGTACTTC. Residues: CASSGGTSGNTYEQYF. The whole variable domain, filled in from reference TRBV9 and TRBJ2-7, reads DSGVTQTPKHLITATGQRVTLRCSPRSGDLSVYWYQQSLDQGLQFLIQYYNGEERAKGNILERFSAQQFPDLHSELNLSSLELGDSALYFCASSGGTSGNTYEQYFGPGTRLTVT.

CDR3 nucleotide sequence: TGTGCCAGCAGCCGCACCTCAGGGACAGGGAACGGCTACACCTTC. Protein sequence: CASSRTSGTGNGYTF. The chain recombines TRBV9 with TRBJ1-2; 9 bases map to TRBD1. This CDR3 is built from 15 residues. In germline, CDR1 is SGDLS, CDR2 YYNGEE. The junction had 12 bases not matched to a gene; V was cut back by 4 bases and J by 8 bases.

The chain has TRBV7-2 and TRBJ1-1; D ambiguous. Germline CDR1 SGHTA, CDR2 FQGNSA. The V end was cut by 5 bases, the J end by 1 base, with 8 bases between. The CDR3 runs 13 residues. The CDR3 coding sequence is TGTGCCAGCAGCGTTGACTGGAACACTGAAGCTTTCTTT. This translates into CASSVDWNTEAFF.

In its sample, this clone was seen a few times. The chain combines TRBV28 with TRBJ1-2; no definite D call. V gave up 5 bases and J gave up 0 bases, with 19 bases separating them. The CDR3 covers 17 residues. Per the germline V gene, CDR1 is MDHEN and CDR2 is SYDVKM. The CDR3 sequence: CASSPFGLPASNYGYTF. Here the CDR3 DNA reads TGTGCCAGCAGTCCCTTTGGCCTCCCTGCATCTAACTATGGCTACACCTTC.

The chain joins TRBV19 to TRBJ1-1; unclear D gene. The V gene lost 6 bases and the J gene lost 4 bases, with 12 bases spanning the gap. The CDR3 sequence is 13 residues long. Germline CDR1 is LNHDA and CDR2 is SQIVND (reference sequence). The CDR3 here is CASSPAIFTEAFF. The DNA of the CDR3 is TGTGCCAGTAGCCCCGCGATTTTCACTGAAGCTTTCTTT.

This chain uses TRBV4-1 with TRBJ1-1; maybe TRBD1 (5 bases). Trimming shortened V by 3 bases and J by 3 bases, and 11 bases separated the two germline ends. The CDR3 totals 14 residues. The germline V gene has CDR1 MGHRA and CDR2 YSYEKL. The CDR3 DNA reads TGCGCCAGCAGCCACCAGGGAAGAGACACTGAAGCTTTCTTT. Amino acid sequence: CASSHQGRDTEAFF.

The chain recombines TRBV3-1 (or the pseudogene TRBV3-2) with TRBJ2-7; 8 positions match TRBD2. Losses at the gene ends were 7 bases for V and 1 base for J; bases not matched to a gene: 6. Germline lookup yields CDR1 LGHDT and CDR2 YNNKEL (reference sequence). CDR3 length equals 14 residues. In DNA, the CDR3 is TGTGCCAGCACCCGGGAGGGGTCGTCCTACGAGCAGTACTTC. This encodes CASTREGSSYEQYF.

The rearrangement links TRBV7-8 to TRBJ2-7, with TRBD2 identical over 8 bases. This CDR3 comprises 14 residues. Trimming at V came to 4 bases and at J to 4 bases, leaving 6 bases not matched to a gene. Per the germline V gene, CDR1 is SGHVS and CDR2 is FQNEAQ. In nucleotides, the CDR3 is TGTGCCAGCAGCTCCTCGGGGGGGTTATACGAGCAGTACTTC. As protein: CASSSSGGLYEQYF.

The chain has TRBV7-6 and TRBJ1-1; D is unresolved. The V end lost 5 bases, the J end lost 4 bases, and 11 bases lay between the germline ends. Germline V gene sequence: CDR1 SGHVS, CDR2 FNYEAQ. The CDR3 is made up of 13 amino acids. The CDR3 bases are TGTGCCAGCAGCCGGGGAGGTGGCACTGAAGCTTTCTTT. Encoded protein: CASSRGGGTEAFF.

The chain uses TRBV30 and TRBJ2-5; possibly TRBD2 for D (6 bases). The V gene lost 0 bases and the J gene lost 12 bases, with 11 bases spanning the gap. The length of the CDR3 is 11 residues. Germline loops: CDR1 GTSNPN, CDR2 SVGIG (reference sequence). CDR3 sequence (DNA): TGTGCCTGGAGTGTTGAGGGAGGCAAGTACTTC. This translates into CAWSVEGGKYF.

This clone was found a few times. The rearrangement joins TRBV7-8 to TRBJ2-7, with no clear D. Germline assignment: CDR1 SGHVS and CDR2 FQNEAQ. The V gene lost 0 bases and the J gene lost 3 bases, with 12 bases spanning the gap. The length of the CDR3 is 15 residues. DNA for the CDR3: TGTGCCAGCAGCTTAGCGTCAGGAAGGCACTACGAGCAGTACTTC. This codes for CASSLASGRHYEQYF.

This sequence joins TRBV27 and TRBJ2-2; 11 bases fit TRBD2. Losses at the gene ends were 1 base for V and 7 bases for J; bases not matched to a gene: 5. CDR1 is MNHEY, CDR2 SMNVEV, per germline (reference sequence). This CDR3 region has 16 residues. As DNA, the CDR3 is TGTGCCAGCAGTTTATTTAGCGGGGGGGCTTACGGGGAGCTGTTTTTT. This codes for CASSLFSGGAYGELFF.

V usage is TRBV18 and J usage is TRBJ1-2, with TRBD1 as a possible D gene (6 bases). Trimming took off 3 bases at V and 4 bases at J, with 12 bases between the two ends. Germline V gene sequence: CDR1 KGHSH, CDR2 LQKENI. This CDR3 has 14 amino acids. CDR3 in DNA: TGTGCCAGCTCACCGAGCGGGGGCTCCTATGGCTACACCTTC. The encoded protein is CASSPSGGSYGYTF.

About this clone: The same CDR3 is also encoded by other DNA sequences in this sample. The gene calls are TRBV24-1 and TRBJ2-3; TRBD2 agrees at 7 bases. Germline V lookup: CDR1 KGHDR, CDR2 SFDVKD. CDR3 length: 14 amino acids. The junction had 2 bases not matched to a gene; V was cut back by 5 bases and J by 1 base. As DNA, the CDR3 is TGTGCCACCAGTGGACGGGGGGGCACAGATACGCAGTATTTT. The encoded protein is CATSGRGGTDTQYF.

The rearrangement uses TRBV2 and TRBJ1-2, with no clear D. Germline-derived CDR1 and CDR2 are SNHLY and FYNNEI. The CDR3 covers 14 residues. V dropped 6 bases and J dropped 0 bases, with 11 bases sitting between them. The CDR3: CASRESPTNYGYTF. In DNA, the CDR3 is TGTGCCAGCAGGGAGAGCCCTACTAACTATGGCTACACCTTC.

The chain couples TRBV2 to TRBJ1-3, with a possible D match to TRBD1 (5 bases). Trimming took off 5 bases at V and 7 bases at J, with 15 bases between the two ends. The CDR3 runs to 14 residues. Germline V gene lookup returns CDR1 SNHLY and CDR2 FYNNEI. CDR3 DNA: TGTGCCAGCAGTCTGACAGTCCTGAGGAACACCATATATTTT. Protein product: CASSLTVLRNTIYF.

This rearrangement joins TRBV5-1 to TRBJ2-1, with 9 bases that match TRBD2. The CDR3 is 16 amino acids. With 1 base clipped from V and 2 bases from J, the junction kept 4 bases outside the gene matches. CDR1 and CDR2 (germline): SGHRS, YFSETQ. For the CDR3, the DNA is TGCGCCAGCAGCTTGTCCAGCGGGGGGACCTACAATGAGCAGTTCTTC. Translated, it gives CASSLSSGGTYNEQFF.

The chain is built from TRBV2 and TRBJ1-4, with a weak D call TRBD1 (6 bases). CDR1 is SNHLY, CDR2 FYNNEI, per germline. V was pared by 6 bases and J by 5 bases, with 10 bases between. The CDR3 covers 13 residues. The CDR3 coding sequence is TGTGCCAGCAGACAGGGTGTAAATGAAAAACTGTTTTTT. Protein: CASRQGVNEKLFF.

V is TRBV4-3 and J is TRBJ2-1; D not certain. The germline gives CDR1 LGHNA, CDR2 YSLEER. The CDR3 spans 15 residues. Trimming left V 0 bases short and J 8 bases short, with 14 bases between. CDR3 protein: CASSQESHAIDEQFF. In DNA, the CDR3 is TGCGCCAGCAGCCAAGAGAGTCATGCGATCGATGAGCAGTTCTTC.